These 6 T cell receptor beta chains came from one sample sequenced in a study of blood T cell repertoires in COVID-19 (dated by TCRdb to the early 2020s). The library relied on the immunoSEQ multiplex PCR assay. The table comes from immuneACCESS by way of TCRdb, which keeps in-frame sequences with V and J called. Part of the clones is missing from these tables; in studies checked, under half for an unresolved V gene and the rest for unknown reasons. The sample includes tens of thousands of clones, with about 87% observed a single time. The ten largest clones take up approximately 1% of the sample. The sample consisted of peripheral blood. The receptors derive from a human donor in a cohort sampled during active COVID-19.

CDR3: CSVVLSTDTQYF. CDR3 sequence (DNA): TGCAGCGTTGTACTTTCCACAGATACGCAGTATTTT. The chain combines TRBV29-1 with TRBJ2-3; D remains ambiguous. Germline CDR1 and CDR2: SQVTM and ANQGSEA. The CDR3 contains 12 residues. Trimming pared 4 bases from V and 2 bases from J, leaving 7 bases between.

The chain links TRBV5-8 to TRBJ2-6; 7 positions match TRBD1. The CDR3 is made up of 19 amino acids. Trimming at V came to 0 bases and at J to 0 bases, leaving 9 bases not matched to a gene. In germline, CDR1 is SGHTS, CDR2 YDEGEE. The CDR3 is CASSLARDRPGSGANVLTF. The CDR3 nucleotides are TGTGCCAGCAGCTTGGCCCGGGACAGACCGGGCTCTGGGGCCAACGTCCTGACTTTC.

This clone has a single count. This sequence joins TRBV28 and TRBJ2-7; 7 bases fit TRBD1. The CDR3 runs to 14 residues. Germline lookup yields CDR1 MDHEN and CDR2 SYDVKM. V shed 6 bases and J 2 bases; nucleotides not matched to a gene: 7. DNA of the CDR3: TGTGCCAGCAGGTCCGGGACAGTCACCTACGAGCAGTACTTC. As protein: CASRSGTVTYEQYF.

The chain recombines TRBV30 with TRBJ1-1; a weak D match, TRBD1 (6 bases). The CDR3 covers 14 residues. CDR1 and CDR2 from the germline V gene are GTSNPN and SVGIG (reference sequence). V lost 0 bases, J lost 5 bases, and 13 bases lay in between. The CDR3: CAWSVLTGRTEAFF. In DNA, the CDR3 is TGTGCCTGGAGTGTACTAACAGGGAGAACTGAAGCTTTCTTT.

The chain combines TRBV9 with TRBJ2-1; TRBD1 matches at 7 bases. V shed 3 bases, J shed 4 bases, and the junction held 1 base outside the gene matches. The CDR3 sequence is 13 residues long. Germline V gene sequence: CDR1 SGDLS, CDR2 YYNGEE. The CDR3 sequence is CASSGQGYNEQFF. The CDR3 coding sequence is TGTGCCAGCAGCGGACAGGGTTACAATGAGCAGTTCTTC.

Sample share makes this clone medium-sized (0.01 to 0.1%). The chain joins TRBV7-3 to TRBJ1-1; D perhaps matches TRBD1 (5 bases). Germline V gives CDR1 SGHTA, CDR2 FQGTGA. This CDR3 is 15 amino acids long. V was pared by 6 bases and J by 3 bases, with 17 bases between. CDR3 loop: CASRATGGRDTEAFF. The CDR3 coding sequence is TGTGCCAGCAGGGCCACCGGGGGTCGAGACACTGAAGCTTTCTTT.